One and the same sample provided the 21 T cell receptor beta chains below, sequenced in a study of cytomegalovirus exposure and HLA in healthy donors. Amplification used 60 Vbeta primers and 13 Jbeta primers. Some clones are missing from TCRdb's copy, which holds only in-frame ones; the method was immunoSEQ multiplex PCR. The sample holds some 120,000 clones. Sample: PBMCs. The source is a man younger than 35 in good health and CMV-seronegative.

The rearrangement joins TRBV13 to TRBJ2-2; tentative D call: TRBD1 (6 bases). This CDR3 comprises 15 residues. V lost 5 bases and J 7 bases, leaving 17 bases between the germline ends. Germline CDR1 is PRHDT and CDR2 is FYEKMQ (reference sequence). The chain's CDR3 is CASSPSGHLVGELFF. CDR3 DNA: TGTGCCAGCAGCCCATCGGGACACCTCGTCGGGGAGCTGTTTTTT.

The chain has TRBV4-1 and TRBJ2-5; D is perhaps TRBD2 (5 bases). The better agreement between TRBJ2-7 and the DNA end casts doubt on the J call. CDR3 length: 16 amino acids. Germline CDR1 MGHRA, CDR2 YSYEKL. CDR3 region: CASSQDRGLLNYEQYF. CDR3 DNA: TGCGCCAGCAGCCAAGATCGGGGTCTACTCAACTACGAGCAGTACTTC.

The V call is TRBV19, the J call TRBJ1-2, with 7 bases matching TRBD1. CDR1 is LNHDA, CDR2 SQIVND, per germline (reference sequence). The CDR3 loop spans 13 amino acids. Trimming cost V 4 bases and J 4 bases; bases outside gene matches: 3. CDR3 protein: CASSRDSPYGYTF. The CDR3 DNA sequence: TGTGCCAGTAGTAGGGACAGCCCCTATGGCTACACCTTC.

The gene calls are TRBV6-5 and TRBJ1-2, with D uncertain. Trimming pared 0 bases from V and 3 bases from J, leaving 14 bases between. Germline-derived CDR1 and CDR2 are MNHEY and SVGAGI. The CDR3 spans 16 residues. The CDR3 bases are TGTGCCAGCAGTTACTCTCTGGTAAAACAGCACTATGGCTACACCTTC. This codes for CASSYSLVKQHYGYTF.

The chain combines TRBV5-1 with TRBJ2-5, with a weak D call TRBD2 (6 bases). Germline V gives CDR1 SGHRS, CDR2 YFSETQ. V was shortened by 0 bases and J by 2 bases, with 8 bases between the two germline ends. The CDR3 length is 14 residues. The chain's CDR3 is CASSLADYQETQYF. DNA for the CDR3: TGCGCCAGCAGCTTGGCGGACTATCAAGAGACCCAGTACTTC.

This rearrangement joins TRBV5-4 to TRBJ2-7; D ambiguous. The germline V gene has CDR1 SGHNT and CDR2 YYREEE (reference sequence). This CDR3 comprises 11 residues. The V end was cut by 2 bases, the J end by 7 bases, with 7 bases between. The CDR3 nucleotides are TGTGCCAGCAGCTTCGGTCGGGAGCAGTACTTC. Translation: CASSFGREQYF.

The rearrangement joins TRBV5-1 to TRBJ1-4; D uncertain. In germline, CDR1 is SGHRS, CDR2 YFSETQ. CDR3 length equals 15 residues. V was cut by 5 bases and J by 5 bases, with 16 bases left in between. The CDR3 region has the DNA TGCGCCAGCAGGGGAGGAAGGCCTGGGAATGAAAAACTGTTTTTT. Its protein product is CASRGGRPGNEKLFF. The entire variable domain, with the rest obtained from reference TRBV5-1 and TRBJ1-4, is as follows: KAGVTQTPRYLIKTRGQQVTLSCSPISGHRSVSWYQQTPGQGLQFLFEYFSETQRNKGNFPGRFSGRQFSNSRSEMNVSTLELGDSALYLCASRGGRPGNEKLFFGSGTQLSVL.

The chain links TRBV7-3 to TRBJ2-4, with 9 bases lining up with TRBD1. Germline CDR1 and CDR2: SGHTA and FQGTGA. The J segment lost 0 bases and the V segment lost 6 bases, leaving 24 bases of the junction unmatched. The CDR3 loop spans 22 amino acids. This CDR3 is CASRFSTRTGAKWEPAKNIQYF. The CDR3 nucleotides are TGTGCCAGCAGATTCTCTACACGGACAGGGGCTAAGTGGGAACCAGCCAAAAACATTCAGTACTTC.

The chain recombines TRBV5-4 with TRBJ1-3; D is unclear. CDR1 SGHNT and CDR2 YYREEE come from the germline V gene (reference sequence). With 2 bases removed from V and 3 bases from J, the gap between germline ends came to 9 bases. The CDR3 runs 14 residues. CDR3 in amino acids: CASSFEGFGNTIYF. CDR3 sequence (DNA): TGTGCCAGCAGCTTCGAGGGTTTTGGAAACACCATATATTTT.

The CDR3 DNA reads TGCGCCAGCAGCCAAGGTTTAAGCGGGGGGGCCAAAGATACGCAGTATTTT. This translates into CASSQGLSGGAKDTQYF. The genes are TRBV4-1 and TRBJ2-3; TRBD2 agrees at 10 bases. Germline values: CDR1 MGHRA, CDR2 YSYEKL. CDR3 length equals 17 residues. V lost 1 base and J lost 5; bases outside the gene matches: 9.

The chain carries TRBV14 and TRBJ2-3, with a tentative D call TRBD1 (6 bases). The CDR3 spans 16 residues. The V end was cut by 1 base, the J end by 5 bases, with 16 bases between. The germline CDR1 and CDR2 sequences are SGHDN and FVKESK. CDR3 protein: CASSQVGQIFKDTQYF. The CDR3, as DNA: TGTGCCAGCAGCCAAGTAGGACAGATCTTTAAAGATACGCAGTATTTT.

V gene TRBV6-1 combines with J gene TRBJ2-1; the D gene is possibly TRBD1 (6 bases). CDR3 size: 15 residues. The germline V gene encodes CDR1 MNHNS and CDR2 SASEGT. V shed 6 bases and J shed 8 bases, with 20 bases lying between them. Here the CDR3 reads CASRVQGEVRYEQFF. The CDR3 coding sequence is TGTGCCAGCAGAGTACAGGGTGAGGTTCGGTATGAGCAGTTCTTC.

V usage is TRBV30 and J usage is TRBJ1-1, with D perhaps matching TRBD1 (6 bases). Germline V gives CDR1 GTSNPN, CDR2 SVGIG (reference sequence). This CDR3 has 13 residues. The V end lost 0 bases, the J end lost 9 bases, and 14 bases lay between the germline ends. The CDR3 nucleotides are TGTGCCTGGAGTGTACGTAAGGGGGTCCAAGCTTTCTTT. Translating it yields CAWSVRKGVQAFF.

The chain is built from TRBV19 and TRBJ2-7, with 9 bases lining up with TRBD2. The CDR3 has 14 residues. Germline V gene data show CDR1 as LNHDA and CDR2 as SQIVND (reference sequence). Trimming removed 3 bases from V and 3 bases from J; junction bases left unmatched: 3. The CDR3 DNA sequence: TGTGCCAGTAGTATCCAAGCGGGAGGCTACGAGCAGTACTTC. Protein product: CASSIQAGGYEQYF. The entire variable domain, with the rest obtained from reference TRBV19 and TRBJ2-7, is as follows: DGGITQSPKYLFRKEGQNVTLSCEQNLNHDAMYWYRQDPGQGLRLIYYSQIVNDFQKGDIAEGYSVSREKKESFPLTVTSAQKNPTAFYLCASSIQAGGYEQYFGPGTRLTVT.

The chain employs TRBV19 and TRBJ1-6; TRBD1 matches at 10 bases. Per the germline V gene, CDR1 is LNHDA and CDR2 is SQIVND (reference sequence). This CDR3 region has 15 residues. Trimming cost V 5 bases and J 14 bases; bases outside gene matches: 12. DNA of the CDR3: TGTGCCAGTAGTCGGGACAGGGGCGACCCAGTCACCCTCCACTTT. As protein: CASSRDRGDPVTLHF. Drawing the rest from reference TRBV19 and TRBJ1-6, the complete variable domain is DGGITQSPKYLFRKEGQNVTLSCEQNLNHDAMYWYRQDPGQGLRLIYYSQIVNDFQKGDIAEGYSVSREKKESFPLTVTSAQKNPTAFYLCASSRDRGDPVTLHFGNGTRLTVT.

The genes are TRBV7-2 and TRBJ1-2; perhaps TRBD1 as D (5 bases). Germline V gene lookup returns CDR1 SGHTA and CDR2 FQGNSA. With 1 base removed from V and 4 bases from J, the gap between germline ends came to 19 bases. This CDR3 has 17 amino acids. This CDR3 is CASSLEYSTALVYGYTF. In nucleotides, the CDR3 is TGTGCCAGCAGCTTAGAGTATTCGACAGCCTTGGTCTATGGCTACACCTTC. Together with reference TRBV7-2 and TRBJ1-2, the CDR3 gives the full variable domain: GAGVSQSPSNKVTEKGKDVELRCDPISGHTALYWYRQSLGQGLEFLIYFQGNSAPDKSGLPSDRFSAERTGGSVSTLTIQRTQQEDSAVYLCASSLEYSTALVYGYTFGSGTRLTVV.

V usage is TRBV27 and J usage is TRBJ2-7; 7 bases are a match to TRBD1. The CDR3 is 15 amino acids. V was pared by 4 bases and J by 1 base, with 7 bases of the junction left unmatched. Germline V lookup: CDR1 MNHEY, CDR2 SMNVEV (reference sequence). The CDR3 is CASSSRQGPSYEQYF. The CDR3 DNA follows: TGTGCCAGCAGTTCCCGACAGGGTCCTTCCTACGAGCAGTACTTC.

The CDR3 is CASSPTGNSYNEQFF. In DNA, the CDR3 is TGTGCCAGTAGTCCCACAGGTAACTCCTACAATGAGCAGTTCTTC. The chain joins TRBV19 to TRBJ2-1; D may be TRBD1 (5 bases). Germline V CDR1 and CDR2: LNHDA, SQIVND (reference sequence). Trimming removed 5 bases from V and 0 bases from J, with 11 bases in between. This CDR3 has 15 residues.

The J gene is TRBJ2-7, the V gene TRBV6-5, with 7 bases that match TRBD1. The trim removed 4 bases at V and 5 bases at J, leaving 8 bases unmatched. CDR3 size: 14 residues. CDR1 MNHEY and CDR2 SVGAGI come from the germline V gene. CDR3 amino acids: CASSFQQGSDEQYF. The CDR3 DNA follows: TGTGCCAGCAGTTTCCAACAGGGGTCTGACGAGCAGTACTTC.

The chain couples TRBV9 to TRBJ2-1; 12 bases line up with TRBD2. V shed 1 base, J shed 7 bases, and the junction held 3 bases outside the gene matches. This CDR3 has 15 residues. Per the germline V gene, CDR1 is SGDLS and CDR2 is YYNGEE. CDR3 DNA: TGTGCCAGCAGCGTACTAGCGGGAGGGGGTAATGAGCAGTTCTTC. Its translation: CASSVLAGGGNEQFF.

The chain carries TRBV13 and TRBJ2-5, with TRBD1 matching over 8 bases. With V trimmed by 4 bases and J by 5 bases, 3 bases remained unmatched. Germline CDR1 reads PRHDT; CDR2 reads FYEKMQ (reference sequence). This CDR3 region has 13 residues. The CDR3 sequence is CASSSRTGETQYF. In DNA form, the CDR3 reads TGTGCCAGCAGCTCTCGGACAGGGGAGACCCAGTACTTC.